This TCR beta chain was obtained from a study of spatial heterogeneity in lung cancer. Study in general: Sequence detection consistently recorded a greater number of beta-chain than alpha-chain sequences. Each unique TCR and UMI combination was seen more than ten times on average in raw reads.

On each TCR cDNA molecule, a unique molecular identifier was present. TCRdb passed the 5' RACE reads through MiXCR, listing each CDR3 protein once. Of roughly 75,000 distinct CDR3 sequences in the sample, roughly 15% are singletons; the top ten hold approximately 7.2%. The CDR3 loop spans 15 amino acids. Trimming took 5 bases from V and 2 from J; bases not matched to a gene: 5. The germline V gene has CDR1 ENHRY and CDR2 SYGVKD. This clonotype has only a few counts. Time point reported: sample taken at primary tumor resection. The input material, whole RNA from tumor, nontumor lung or frozen PBMC, was sequenced unsorted. The 65 or so donors had untreated early-stage non-small cell lung cancer.

The specimen was PBMCs, collected at surgery. The source is a male donor with early-stage non-small cell lung cancer. This sequence joins TRBV10-3 and TRBJ2-3; 9 bases fit TRBD1. As DNA, the CDR3 is TGTGCCATCAGTACCGGGACAGGGTTCACAGATACGCAGTATTTT. It yields the protein CAISTGTGFTDTQYF.